This T cell receptor (beta chain) appears in the sequencing data of a study of shared clonotypes between healthy human individuals. The wider study: CD8 memory received one plate per donor, CD8 naive two, CD4 memory three and CD4 naive three.

V lost 1 base to trimming and J lost 1 base, with 8 bases between them. This CDR3 spans 14 amino acids. From germline, CDR1 is SGHDT and CDR2 YYEEEE. This clone showed up many times. What it binds is not known. General study findings and limits: Tissue TCR repertoires likely differ from these blood-only repertoires. Shared clonotypes: about 4.6% naive CD4, around 3.5% naive CD8, around 2.4% memory CD4, approximately 0.4% memory CD8. Clonotypes which were not shared had lower generation probabilities than clonotypes that all four donors shared.

Clones were read by immunoSEQ multiplex PCR, and TCRdb kept only the in-frame ones, dropping some. The repertoire consists of some 900,000 clones, with 70% to 85% occurring once and the leading ten covering about 1.5%. This TCR derives from a man aged 18-30 years in good health. Source material: memory CD4+ T cells sorted from blood. As for subset: CD45RA-negative fraction. The chain employs TRBV5-6 and TRBJ1-1; the D is unclear. The CDR3 sequence: CASSLRGWNTEAFF. In DNA form, the CDR3 reads TGTGCCAGCAGCTTGAGAGGGTGGAACACTGAAGCTTTCTTT.